Reported below is one T cell receptor (beta chain). Germline CDR1 and CDR2: LGHNA and YNFKEQ. Trimming stripped 1 base from V and 5 bases from J, with 19 bases between. The CDR3 has 17 residues. The repertoire was sequenced with immunoSEQ multiplex PCR; TCRdb's copy has only in-frame clones and lacks some. The profile shows about 60,000 clones, roughly four fifths of them singletons. This record belongs to a study of OX40 agonist ivuxolimab in advanced cancers. The sample in question was CD4+ or CD8+ T cells sorted from blood, obtained in a trial of the OX40 agonist ivuxolimab. The V and J genes are TRBV4-2 and TRBJ2-3; possible D gene TRBD2, 6 bases. The TCR originated in an adult with an advanced solid tumor such as melanoma, head and neck, liver or kidney cancer. The chain's CDR3 is CASSQGGSTGRLDTQYF. In nucleotides, the CDR3 is TGTGCCAGCAGCCAAGGAGGTTCAACGGGGAGGTTAGATACGCAGTATTTT.